The 6 T cell receptor beta chains given below trace back to one sample, sequenced in a study of CD4 T cells in relation to SARS-CoV-2 and coronaviruses. Unexposed donor CD4+ T cells date from about 2011-2018, before the COVID-19 pandemic. CD4+ T cells were isolated from the cells after about 11 days of culture. These receptors' targets are unknown. Only in-frame clones appear in the TCRdb table, and some are missing; sequencing was by immunoSEQ multiplex PCR. The sample records around 24,000 clones, around 76% being singletons. Sequencing used CD4+ T cells from PBMCs, cultured in vitro. All receptors come from a human donor in good health.

The V call is TRBV6-1, the J call TRBJ2-7; D is ambiguous. The CDR3 consists of 18 residues. Trimming cost V 0 bases and J 0 bases, with 18 bases left between them. CDR1 and CDR2 (germline): MNHNS, SASEGT. CDR3 residues: CASSEASIRLGFSYEQYF. The DNA of the CDR3 is TGTGCCAGCAGTGAAGCGTCGATCCGGCTTGGATTCTCCTACGAGCAGTACTTC.

The chain joins TRBV4-1 to TRBJ2-1; TRBD1 aligns across 9 bases. The CDR3 totals 17 residues. V shed 2 bases, J shed 6 bases, and the junction held 11 bases outside the gene matches. From germline, CDR1 is MGHRA and CDR2 YSYEKL. CDR3 nucleotide sequence: TGCGCCAGCAGCCAAATTGAGGGACAGGGTTGGTTCAATGAGCAGTTCTTC. It yields the protein CASSQIEGQGWFNEQFF.

This clone was detected only a few times. J is TRBJ1-1 and V is TRBV7-9, with 11 bases matching TRBD1. V shed 5 bases and J 8 bases; nucleotides not matched to a gene: 1. This CDR3 is 12 amino acids long. CDR1 is SEHNR, CDR2 FQNEAQ, per germline (reference sequence). Written as DNA, the CDR3 is TGTGCCAGCAGCGGGACAGGGGGGGAAGCTTTCTTT. It codes for CASSGTGGEAFF. The full variable domain, with the rest looked up from reference TRBV7-9 and TRBJ1-1, is DTGVSQNPRHKITKRGQNVTFRCDPISEHNRLYWYRQTLGQGPEFLTYFQNEAQLEKSRLLSDRFSAERPKGSFSTLEIQRTEQGDSAMYLCASSGTGGEAFFGQGTRLTVV.

The genes are TRBV27 and TRBJ2-1, with a weak D call TRBD2 (6 bases). Trimming stripped 3 bases from V and 8 bases from J, with 14 bases between. The CDR3 consists of 14 residues. CDR1 and CDR2 (germline): MNHEY, SMNVEV (reference sequence). The CDR3 reads CASSFAGTPHEQFF. The CDR3 DNA sequence: TGTGCCAGCAGTTTTGCCGGGACTCCGCATGAGCAGTTCTTC.

The chain has TRBV5-5 and TRBJ2-3; TRBD1 or TRBD2 may be the D gene (5 bases each). The CDR3 has 16 amino acids. Trimming stripped 0 bases from V and 6 bases from J, with 17 bases between. CDR1 and CDR2 from the germline V gene are SGHKS and YYEKEE (reference sequence). The CDR3 sequence is CASSLGDWDVRDTQYF. CDR3 DNA: TGTGCCAGCAGCTTGGGGGATTGGGACGTTAGGGATACGCAGTATTTT.

This sequence joins TRBV10-3 and TRBJ2-3; TRBD1 agrees at 12 bases. This CDR3 is built from 16 residues. J lost 5 bases, V lost 6 bases, and 9 bases had no gene match. Germline V gives CDR1 ENHRY, CDR2 SYGVKD. The CDR3 is CAIRDRDRGQQDTQYF. CDR3 in DNA: TGTGCCATCAGAGACCGGGACAGGGGGCAACAAGATACGCAGTATTTT.